This is a list of T cell receptor beta chains from one sample in a study of OX40 agonist ivuxolimab in advanced cancers. Profiling relied on immunoSEQ multiplex PCR, and the TCRdb table lists in-frame clones only, not all of them. The table includes around 25,000 clones, around 76% detected once. This sample comprised CD4+ or CD8+ T cells sorted from blood, obtained in a trial of the OX40 agonist ivuxolimab. Every receptor here comes from an adult with an advanced solid tumor such as melanoma, head and neck, liver or kidney cancer. Each CDR3 is given with its conserved first and last residue. The D gene is left open where the match is weak. Clone size is shown for a subset of rows, as once, few, many or a class of expanded clone.

V gene,D gene,clone size,J gene,CDR3 DNA,CDR3 protein
TRBV13,-,few,TRBJ1-2,TGTGCCAGCAGCCCCCCGGGGGGGCTGAAGGAAAACTATGGCTACACCTTC,CASSPPGGLKENYGYTF
TRBV9,-,-,TRBJ2-7,TGTGCCAGCAGCCCCCGTGTGCGATACGAGCAGTACTTC,CASSPRVRYEQYF
TRBV19,-,-,TRBJ1-2,TGTGCCAGTAGTATCACAGGAGGTCCTGGCTACACCTTC,CASSITGGPGYTF
TRBV25-1,-,-,TRBJ1-1,TGTGCCAGCAGTGACTCGGGGGACACTGAAGCTTTCTTT,CASSDSGDTEAFF
TRBV7-2,-,-,TRBJ2-3,TGTGCCAGCAGCTTAGAGCTAGCAGGAGATACGCAGTATTTT,CASSLELAGDTQYF
TRBV4-1,-,-,TRBJ1-4,TGCGCCAGCAGCCAAGGCAGGGGAGGGGCTTATGCAACTAATGAAAAACTGTTTTTT,CASSQGRGGAYATNEKLFF
TRBV6-5,-,-,TRBJ1-5,TGTGCCAGCAGTTACTCGGGCAGCTATAGCAATCAGCCCCAGCATTTT,CASSYSGSYSNQPQHF
TRBV7-8,-,-,TRBJ2-5,TGTGCCAGCAGCTCCCCGGACACCCAAGAGACCCAGTACTTC,CASSSPDTQETQYF
TRBV5-1,-,-,TRBJ2-7,TGCGCCAGCAGCTTCACAGGAATCGAGCAGTACTTC,CASSFTGIEQYF
TRBV10-3,TRBD1,once,TRBJ2-2,TGTGCCATCAGGACGGTCCCCACTGACAGGGGGCCCGGGGAGCTGTTTTTT,CAIRTVPTDRGPGELFF
TRBV10-3,-,-,TRBJ1-1,TGTGCCATCAGTGAGTCTCTGGGGGCGCGCACTGAAGCTTTCTTT,CAISESLGARTEAFF
TRBV10-3,TRBD2,-,TRBJ2-1,TGTGCCATGGGGGATAGCGGGGGGTACAATGAGCAGTTCTTC,CAMGDSGGYNEQFF
TRBV7-9,-,-,TRBJ2-7,TGTGCCAGCAGCGGACGGACAGACCAAGCCTACGAGCAGTACTTC,CASSGRTDQAYEQYF
TRBV19,-,-,TRBJ2-7,TGTGCCAGTAGTGCGACAGTCTCCTACGAGCAGTACTTC,CASSATVSYEQYF
TRBV7-8,-,-,TRBJ1-4,TGTGCCAGCAGCCCCGGTTGGGGCGGTGAAAAACTGTTTTTT,CASSPGWGGEKLFF
TRBV7-9,-,-,TRBJ2-3,TGTGCCAGCAGTTCGAGGGTAGATACGCAGTATTTT,CASSSRVDTQYF
TRBV11-2,-,-,TRBJ2-7,TGTGCCAGCAGCACCTCCGGGGGTGATAGGCAGTACTTC,CASSTSGGDRQYF
TRBV11-2,TRBD1,-,TRBJ1-1,TGTGCCAGCAGCTTAGCTGGGACAGGGGTGGGGCGGAACACTGAAGCTTTCTTT,CASSLAGTGVGRNTEAFF
TRBV4-3,-,-,TRBJ1-2,TGCGCCAGCAGCCCCGACTTAGGCGGACTCGACAGTGGGGGTGGGCATGGCTACACCTTC,CASSPDLGGLDSGGGHGYTF
TRBV19,TRBD2,few,TRBJ2-1,TGTGCCAGTAGTGTGACTAGCGGGGTGTCCTACAATGAGCAGTTCTTC,CASSVTSGVSYNEQFF
TRBV29-1,-,-,TRBJ1-3,TGCAGCGTACTGACGCGGGACTCTGGAAACACCATATATTTT,CSVLTRDSGNTIYF
TRBV6-5,-,-,TRBJ1-2,TGTGCCAGCAGAGAGACAGTTAACTATGGCTACACCTTC,CASRETVNYGYTF
TRBV7-2,TRBD1,-,TRBJ2-7,TGTGCCAGCAGCTTACTGACAGGGGGGTACGAGCAGTACTTC,CASSLLTGGYEQYF
TRBV6-5,TRBD1,-,TRBJ1-1,TGTGCCAGCAGGATAGGGGGCTCGCGCACTGAAGCTTTCTTT,CASRIGGSRTEAFF
TRBV29-1,-,-,TRBJ2-7,TGCAGCGTTGAAGGCAGGGGGGCCCACGAGCAGTACTTC,CSVEGRGAHEQYF
TRBV19,-,-,TRBJ2-5,TGTGCCAGTAGTATAACGCAGGGATGGAGGGAGACCCAGTACTTC,CASSITQGWRETQYF
TRBV15,-,-,TRBJ1-1,TGTGCCACCAGGACAAGCGGGGGCGGCACTGAAGCTTTCTTT,CATRTSGGGTEAFF
TRBV14,-,few,TRBJ2-4,TGTGCCAGCAGCAATGTGGACGAAAACATTCAGTACTTC,CASSNVDENIQYF
TRBV15,TRBD2,-,TRBJ2-3,TGTGCCACCAGCAGGGGGACTAGCCCCACAGATACGCAGTATTTT,CATSRGTSPTDTQYF
TRBV7-6,TRBD2,-,TRBJ2-5,TGTGCCAGCAGCTTAGTGGCTAGCGGCCAAGAGACCCAGTACTTC,CASSLVASGQETQYF
TRBV25-1,-,once,TRBJ2-5,TGTGCCAGCAGTGAATTTAGAGGGCAGAGCCCTAGGGAGACCCAGTACTTC,CASSEFRGQSPRETQYF
TRBV29-1,TRBD2,once,TRBJ2-5,TGCAGCGCCTCGACTAGCGGGGCCGAGACCCAGTACTTC,CSASTSGAETQYF
TRBV6-1,-,-,TRBJ1-1,TGTGCCAGCAGCACAGGGTCCACTGAAGCTTTCTTT,CASSTGSTEAFF
TRBV4-3,-,-,TRBJ1-4,TGCGCCAGCAGCCAAGATCCTGGGAGGCTGTTTTTT,CASSQDPGRLFF
TRBV7-9,TRBD1,-,TRBJ2-1,TGTGCCAGCAGCCAGGGGGTCCTCGACAATGAGCAGTTCTTC,CASSQGVLDNEQFF
TRBV5-1,TRBD1,-,TRBJ1-1,TGCGCCAGCAGCCAGCTACAATTTACAGGGGATGAAGCTTTCTTT,CASSQLQFTGDEAFF
TRBV5-1,TRBD1,-,TRBJ1-1,TGCGCCAGCAGCTTACCGGGACAGTACACTGAAGCTTTCTTT,CASSLPGQYTEAFF
TRBV4-3,-,-,TRBJ2-7,TGCGCCAGCAGCCCCGGGGGCGGCGAGCAGTACTTC,CASSPGGGEQYF
TRBV7-3,-,-,TRBJ1-2,TGTGCCAGCAGCCTCACGGGGGCCGCTGGCTACACCTTC,CASSLTGAAGYTF
TRBV9,-,-,TRBJ2-3,TGTGCCAGCAGCGTAGGAGGGATAGATACGCAGTATTTT,CASSVGGIDTQYF
TRBV5-6,TRBD2,-,TRBJ2-7,TGTGCCAGCAGATTCGGACTAGCTCCCCACTACGAGCAGTACTTC,CASRFGLAPHYEQYF
TRBV27,-,-,TRBJ1-2,TGTGCCAGCAGTTTGGGTCGGTGGGATGGCTACACCTTC,CASSLGRWDGYTF